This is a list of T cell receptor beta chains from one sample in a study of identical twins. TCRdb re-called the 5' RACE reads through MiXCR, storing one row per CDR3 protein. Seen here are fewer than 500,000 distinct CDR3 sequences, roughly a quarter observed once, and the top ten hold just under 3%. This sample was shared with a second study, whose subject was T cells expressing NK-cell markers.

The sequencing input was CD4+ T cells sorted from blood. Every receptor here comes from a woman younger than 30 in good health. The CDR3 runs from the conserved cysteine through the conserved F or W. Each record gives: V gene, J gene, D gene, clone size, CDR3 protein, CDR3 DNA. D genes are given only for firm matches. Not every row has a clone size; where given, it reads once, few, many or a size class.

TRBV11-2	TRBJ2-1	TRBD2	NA	CASSPRRGSGGYNEQFF	TGTGCCAGCAGCCCCCGACGAGGTAGCGGGGGATACAATGAGCAGTTCTTC
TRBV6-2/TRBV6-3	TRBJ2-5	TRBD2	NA	CASSRTSEKTQYF	TGTGCCAGCAGCCGGACTAGCGAGAAGACCCAGTACTTC
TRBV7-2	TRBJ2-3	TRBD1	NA	CASSSRGTGRTDTQYF	TGTGCCAGCAGCTCCCGAGGGACAGGGAGAACAGATACGCAGTATTTT
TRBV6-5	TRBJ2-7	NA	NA	CASSYLRDPTYEQYF	TGTGCCAGCAGTTACCTCCGGGACCCGACCTACGAGCAGTACTTC
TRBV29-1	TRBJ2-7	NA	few	CSVETGYEQYF	TGCAGCGTTGAAACGGGCTACGAGCAGTACTTC
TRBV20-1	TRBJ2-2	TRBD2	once	CSAVRLAGGPGTGELFF	TGCAGTGCTGTACGACTAGCGGGGGGGCCGGGCACCGGGGAGCTGTTTTTT
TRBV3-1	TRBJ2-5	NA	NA	CASSQSLLEETQYF	TGTGCCAGCAGCCAAAGCCTGTTAGAAGAGACCCAGTACTTC
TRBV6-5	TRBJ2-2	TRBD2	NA	CASSYPGGNTGELFF	TGTGCCAGCAGTTACCCGGGGGGGAACACCGGGGAGCTGTTTTTT
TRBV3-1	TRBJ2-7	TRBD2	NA	CASSQRLAGVYF	TGTGCCAGCAGCCAGCGCCTTGCGGGAGTATACTTC
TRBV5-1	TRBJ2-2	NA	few	CASSRARDTGELFF	TGCGCCAGCAGCCGCGCCCGGGACACCGGGGAGCTGTTTTTT
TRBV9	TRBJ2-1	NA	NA	CASSVGMYPLTEEQFF	TGTGCCAGCAGCGTAGGTATGTACCCGCTGACTGAAGAGCAGTTCTTC
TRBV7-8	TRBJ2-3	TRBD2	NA	CASSLLYWLAGVQDTQYF	TGTGCCAGCAGCTTATTATATTGGCTAGCGGGGGTTCAAGATACGCAGTATTTT
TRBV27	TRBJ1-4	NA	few	CASSFSRGAPNEKLFF	TGTGCCAGCAGTTTTTCTCGGGGGGCTCCTAATGAAAAACTGTTTTTT
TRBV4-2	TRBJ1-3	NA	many	CASSQAQTVSGNTIYF	TGTGCCAGCAGCCAAGCTCAGACAGTCTCTGGAAACACCATATATTTT
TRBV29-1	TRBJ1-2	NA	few	CSVVTGFGYYGYTF	TGCAGCGTCGTAACAGGTTTCGGATACTATGGCTACACCTTC
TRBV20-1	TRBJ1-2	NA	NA	CSARIQGSVNYGYTF	TGCAGTGCTAGGATACAGGGCTCCGTCAACTATGGCTACACCTTC
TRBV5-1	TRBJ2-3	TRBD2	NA	CASSSRLAGSHTQYF	TGCGCCAGCAGCTCAAGACTAGCGGGGTCACATACGCAGTATTTT
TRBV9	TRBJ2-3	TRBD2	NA	CASSSGLAGRMRTDTQYF	TGTGCCAGCAGCTCCGGACTAGCGGGAAGGATGAGAACAGATACGCAGTATTTT
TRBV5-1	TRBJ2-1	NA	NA	CASSLYGGSYNEQFF	TGCGCCAGCAGCTTGTACGGGGGATCCTACAATGAGCAGTTCTTC
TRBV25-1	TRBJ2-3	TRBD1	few	CASSEGASVTDTQYF	TGTGCCAGCAGCGAGGGGGCTTCCGTCACAGATACGCAGTATTTT
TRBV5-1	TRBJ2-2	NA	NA	CASGIFSHGTGELFF	TGCGCCAGCGGGATTTTCTCCCATGGCACCGGGGAGCTGTTTTTT
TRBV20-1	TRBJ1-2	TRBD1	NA	CSAIDTGGELDYGYTF	TGCAGTGCTATAGACACAGGGGGCGAACTAGACTATGGCTACACCTTC
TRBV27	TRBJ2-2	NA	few	CASRKTPGLPIGELFF	TGTGCCAGCAGAAAGACCCCGGGACTCCCCATCGGGGAGCTGTTTTTT
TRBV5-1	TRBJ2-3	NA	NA	CASSFLGTSGTDTQYF	TGCGCCAGCAGCTTTTTAGGGACTTCCGGCACAGATACGCAGTATTTT
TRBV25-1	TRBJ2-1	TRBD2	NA	CASSPSERGGHEQFF	TGTGCCAGCAGCCCCTCGGAGCGGGGGGGCCATGAGCAGTTCTTC
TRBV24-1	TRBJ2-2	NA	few	CATSPQENTGELFF	TGTGCCACCAGTCCCCAGGAGAACACCGGGGAGCTGTTTTTT
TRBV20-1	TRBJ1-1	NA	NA	CSASDNSQAFF	TGCAGTGCTAGTGATAACAGTCAGGCTTTCTTT
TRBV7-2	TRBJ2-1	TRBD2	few	CASSLASSGTNNEQFF	TGTGCCAGCAGCTTAGCGTCTAGCGGGACCAACAATGAGCAGTTCTTC
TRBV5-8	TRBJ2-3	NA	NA	CASSHGGPSTDTQYF	TGTGCCAGCAGCCACGGGGGGCCGAGCACAGATACGCAGTATTTT
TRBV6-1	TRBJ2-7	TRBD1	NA	CASSPTWTGNEQYF	TGTGCCAGCAGTCCAACCTGGACAGGGAACGAGCAGTACTTC
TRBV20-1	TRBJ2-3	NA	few	CSASDWRLNTDTQYF	TGCAGTGCTTCTGACTGGCGTCTGAACACAGATACGCAGTATTTT
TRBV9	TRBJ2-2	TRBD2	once	CASSVEGGRSRELFF	TGTGCCAGCAGCGTAGAAGGCGGGAGATCCAGGGAGCTGTTTTTT
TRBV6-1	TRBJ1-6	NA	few	CASSIPGYNSPLHF	TGTGCCAGCTCTATACCAGGGTATAATTCACCCCTCCACTTT
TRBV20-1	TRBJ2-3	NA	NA	CSGATDTQYF	TGCAGTGGCGCGACAGATACGCAGTATTTT
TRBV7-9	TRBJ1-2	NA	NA	CASSSLDTSGYTF	TGTGCCAGCAGCTCCTTGGACACGTCTGGCTACACCTTC
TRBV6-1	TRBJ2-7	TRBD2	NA	CASSPGLAEVMTDEQYF	TGTGCCAGCAGTCCCGGACTAGCGGAGGTTATGACTGACGAGCAGTACTTC
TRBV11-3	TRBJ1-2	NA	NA	CASSLEGTRSGYTF	TGTGCCAGCAGCTTAGAGGGCACCCGTAGTGGCTACACCTTC
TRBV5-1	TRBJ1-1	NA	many	CASSQTRNANEAFF	TGCGCCAGCAGTCAAACGCGTAACGCTAACGAAGCTTTCTTT
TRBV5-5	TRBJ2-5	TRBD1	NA	CASSTGQGQPTQYF	TGTGCCAGCAGCACCGGACAGGGCCAGCCGACCCAGTACTTC
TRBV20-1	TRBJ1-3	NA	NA	CSARDVSQDTIYF	TGCAGTGCTAGAGATGTATCTCAGGACACCATATATTTT
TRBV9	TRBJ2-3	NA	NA	CASSVLPGTQYF	TGTGCCAGCAGCGTGCTCCCGGGTACGCAGTATTTT
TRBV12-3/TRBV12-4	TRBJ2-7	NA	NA	CASTMTHRGEQYF	TGTGCCAGCACCATGACTCACCGAGGTGAGCAGTACTTC
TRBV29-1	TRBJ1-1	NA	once	CSATKTATEAFF	TGCAGCGCTACAAAGACAGCGACTGAAGCTTTCTTT
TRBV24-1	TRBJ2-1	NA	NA	CATSDGGAREQFF	TGTGCCACCAGTGATGGCGGAGCGCGGGAGCAGTTCTTC
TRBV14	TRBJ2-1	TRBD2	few	CASSPSPAGEGEQFF	TGTGCCAGCAGCCCTAGCCCAGCGGGGGAGGGTGAGCAGTTCTTC
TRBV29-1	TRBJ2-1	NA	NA	CSVGGDAFYNEQFF	TGCAGCGTTGGAGGGGATGCCTTCTACAATGAGCAGTTCTTC
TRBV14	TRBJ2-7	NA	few	CASDPGGYEQYF	TGTGCCAGCGACCCAGGGGGGTACGAGCAGTACTTC
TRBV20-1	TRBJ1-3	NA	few	CSALKGLSGNTIYF	TGCAGTGCTCTTAAGGGCCTCTCTGGAAACACCATATATTTT
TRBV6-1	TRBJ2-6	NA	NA	CASRISLGLSGANVLTF	TGTGCCAGCAGAATCTCGTTGGGGCTCTCTGGGGCCAACGTCCTGACTTTC
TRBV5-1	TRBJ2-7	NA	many	CASSLEPTYEQYF	TGCGCCAGCAGCTTGGAGCCCACTTACGAGCAGTACTTC
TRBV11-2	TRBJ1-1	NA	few	CASSLDSTNVFTEAFF	TGTGCCAGCAGCTTAGATTCGACGAATGTGTTCACTGAAGCTTTCTTT
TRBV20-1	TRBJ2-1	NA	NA	CSARDRSSNEQFF	TGCAGTGCTAGAGATCGAAGCAGTAATGAGCAGTTCTTC
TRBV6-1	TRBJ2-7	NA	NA	CASSRDITYEQYF	TGTGCCAGCAGTCGGGACATCACCTACGAGCAGTACTTC
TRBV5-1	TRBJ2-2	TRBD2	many	CASSSLAGDTGELFF	TGCGCCAGCAGTTCTCTAGCGGGAGACACCGGGGAGCTGTTTTTT
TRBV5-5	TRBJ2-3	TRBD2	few	CASRRTSGGPLSTDTQYF	TGTGCCAGCAGACGGACTAGCGGGGGCCCTCTAAGCACAGATACGCAGTATTTT
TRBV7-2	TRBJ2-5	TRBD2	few	CASSLRLAGGKETQYF	TGTGCCAGCAGCCTTCGACTAGCGGGAGGGAAAGAGACCCAGTACTTC
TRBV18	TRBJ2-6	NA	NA	CASSPIGETGANVLTF	TGTGCCAGCTCACCAATCGGGGAGACTGGGGCCAACGTCCTGACTTTC
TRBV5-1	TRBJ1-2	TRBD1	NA	CASTLAGQGGGYTF	TGCGCCAGCACCCTCGCCGGACAGGGAGGCGGCTACACCTTC